Given below is one TCR beta chain in context. The entry originates in a study of blood T cell repertoires in COVID-19. Study at large: The samples span acute and convalescent COVID-19 from the United States, Italy and Spain. From T cells, B-cell-depleted T cells, or PBMCs came the material, which was cDNA or gDNA.

Per the original methods: The authors estimated nucleated cell counts from reference gene primer amplification. Assay: immunoSEQ multiplex PCR; the TCRdb copy retains only in-frame clones and omits some. That table is the source of V, J and clone size, and D and trimming were worked out from the DNA. The data show around 300,000 clones, 85% seen once. Deletions cut 4 bases from V and 4 bases from J, with 10 bases between. The CDR3 has 13 amino acids. Germline V gene sequence: CDR1 SGHTA, CDR2 FQGTGA. The sequenced sample consisted of peripheral blood. The J gene is TRBJ1-1, the V gene TRBV7-3; D gene uncertain. This sequence originates from a human donor in a cohort sampled during active COVID-19. The CDR3 here is CASSYRRGTEAFF. The DNA for the CDR3 is TGTGCCAGCAGCTACCGGCGGGGCACTGAAGCTTTCTTT.